This passage covers 9 T cell receptor beta chains from one sample sequenced in a study of vaccination and CD4 T cells after COVID-19. Treatment indicated: approximately 11-day PBMC culture with coronavirus spike peptide pools or control peptides (ViraFEST assay). The unexposed donor's CD4+ T cells were collected before the COVID-19 pandemic (2011-2018). What these receptors recognize is not known. The Oncomine TCR Beta short-read assay was what sequenced the DNA obtained from cultured CD4+ T cells. The authors extracted genomic DNA from cultured CD4+ T cells. TCRdb re-called the PCR reads with MiXCR, one entry per CDR3 protein. Of thousands of distinct CDR3 sequences in the sample, roughly 31% were seen once. The sequencing input was CD4+ T cells from blood, cultured in vitro. The receptors were gathered from a human donor in good health.

This clonotype was found once. The V call is TRBV4-3, the J call TRBJ1-1; no clear D gene. Germline V gives CDR1 LGHNA, CDR2 YSLEER. V dropped 0 bases and J dropped 1 base, with 12 bases sitting between them. The CDR3 sequence is 16 residues long. The CDR3 DNA sequence: TGCGCCAGCAGCCAAGATGTGGCAGATGAGAACACTGAAGCTTTCTTT. Protein: CASSQDVADENTEAFF.

V usage is TRBV7-2 and J usage is TRBJ2-5; D not resolved. Germline V lookup: CDR1 SGHTA, CDR2 FQGNSA. V gave up 5 bases and J gave up 7 bases, with 14 bases separating them. The CDR3 runs to 13 residues. For the CDR3, the DNA is TGTGCCAGCAGCGCAGTCGGGTCGGGGACCCAGTACTTC. Residues: CASSAVGSGTQYF.

This clonotype showed up just a few times. V usage is TRBV5-6 and J usage is TRBJ1-2; TRBD1 is a possible D gene (6 bases). Trimming shortened V by 0 bases and J by 6 bases, and 9 bases separated the two germline ends. The CDR3 covers 13 residues. CDR1 and CDR2 (germline): SGHDT, YYEEEE. The CDR3 sequence is CASSLAGTNGYTF. DNA for the CDR3: TGTGCCAGCAGCTTGGCCGGGACAAATGGCTACACCTTC.

V usage is TRBV9 and J usage is TRBJ1-1, with 7 bases fitting TRBD1. Germline values: CDR1 SGDLS, CDR2 YYNGEE. CDR3 length equals 13 residues. Losses at the gene ends were 8 bases for V and 3 bases for J; bases not matched to a gene: 7. The CDR3 region has the DNA TGTGCCAGGGGGGGACAGAGGGACACTGAAGCTTTCTTT. It encodes CARGGQRDTEAFF. The whole variable domain, remainder taken from reference TRBV9 and TRBJ1-1, is DSGVTQTPKHLITATGQRVTLRCSPRSGDLSVYWYQQSLDQGLQFLIQYYNGEERAKGNILERFSAQQFPDLHSELNLSSLELGDSALYFCARGGQRDTEAFFGQGTRLTVV.

This chain links TRBV6-4 with TRBJ2-4; 7 nucleotides line up with TRBD1. With 2 bases clipped from V and 0 bases from J, the junction kept 4 bases outside the gene matches. The CDR3 spans 16 residues. Per the germline V gene, CDR1 is MRHNA and CDR2 is SNTAGT. The CDR3 loop is CASSDTGEGAKNIQYF. CDR3 DNA sequence: TGTGCCAGCAGTGACACAGGGGAAGGAGCCAAAAACATTCAGTACTTC.

There are a few counts of this clonotype. The V and J genes are TRBV6-2 or TRBV6-3 and TRBJ1-3, with D maybe TRBD1 (5 bases). This CDR3 has 14 residues. Germline V lookup: CDR1 MNHEY, CDR2 SVGEGT. The V and J ends lost 5 bases and 0 bases respectively, with 8 bases between them. The CDR3: CASSRDGSGNTIYF. In DNA, the CDR3 is TGTGCCAGCAGTCGGGACGGCTCTGGAAACACCATATATTTT.

CDR3 region: CASSQEGLETQYF. The DNA for the CDR3 is TGCGCCAGCTCGCAGGAGGGCCTAGAGACCCAGTACTTC. The chain is built from TRBV5-1 and TRBJ2-5; weak D call: TRBD2 (6 bases). Germline V gene sequence: CDR1 SGHRS, CDR2 YFSETQ. This CDR3 contains 13 residues. V was pared by 7 bases and J by 4 bases, with 14 bases between.

This clonotype was seen once. This chain joins TRBV27 and TRBJ2-1; possibly TRBD2 for D (6 bases). This CDR3 is built from 13 residues. The germline V gene has CDR1 MNHEY and CDR2 SMNVEV (reference sequence). With 5 bases removed from V and 3 bases from J, the gap between germline ends came to 8 bases. This CDR3 reads CASSGLFYNEQFF. Written as DNA, the CDR3 is TGTGCCAGCAGTGGACTATTCTACAATGAGCAGTTCTTC.

The chain employs TRBV28 and TRBJ2-7, with 8 positions matching TRBD1. The ends lost 10 bases at V and 2 bases at J; junction bases unmatched: 7. This CDR3 is 13 amino acids long. Germline assignment: CDR1 MDHEN and CDR2 SYDVKM. In nucleotides, the CDR3 is TGTGCCACTATGGACAGGGATACCTACGAGCAGTACTTC. The encoded protein is CATMDRDTYEQYF. Full variable domain (rest looked up from reference TRBV28 and TRBJ2-7): DVKVTQSSRYLVKRTGEKVFLECVQDMDHENMFWYRQDPGLGLRLIYFSYDVKMKEKGDIPEGYSVSREKKERFSLILESASTNQTSMYLCATMDRDTYEQYFGPGTRLTVT.